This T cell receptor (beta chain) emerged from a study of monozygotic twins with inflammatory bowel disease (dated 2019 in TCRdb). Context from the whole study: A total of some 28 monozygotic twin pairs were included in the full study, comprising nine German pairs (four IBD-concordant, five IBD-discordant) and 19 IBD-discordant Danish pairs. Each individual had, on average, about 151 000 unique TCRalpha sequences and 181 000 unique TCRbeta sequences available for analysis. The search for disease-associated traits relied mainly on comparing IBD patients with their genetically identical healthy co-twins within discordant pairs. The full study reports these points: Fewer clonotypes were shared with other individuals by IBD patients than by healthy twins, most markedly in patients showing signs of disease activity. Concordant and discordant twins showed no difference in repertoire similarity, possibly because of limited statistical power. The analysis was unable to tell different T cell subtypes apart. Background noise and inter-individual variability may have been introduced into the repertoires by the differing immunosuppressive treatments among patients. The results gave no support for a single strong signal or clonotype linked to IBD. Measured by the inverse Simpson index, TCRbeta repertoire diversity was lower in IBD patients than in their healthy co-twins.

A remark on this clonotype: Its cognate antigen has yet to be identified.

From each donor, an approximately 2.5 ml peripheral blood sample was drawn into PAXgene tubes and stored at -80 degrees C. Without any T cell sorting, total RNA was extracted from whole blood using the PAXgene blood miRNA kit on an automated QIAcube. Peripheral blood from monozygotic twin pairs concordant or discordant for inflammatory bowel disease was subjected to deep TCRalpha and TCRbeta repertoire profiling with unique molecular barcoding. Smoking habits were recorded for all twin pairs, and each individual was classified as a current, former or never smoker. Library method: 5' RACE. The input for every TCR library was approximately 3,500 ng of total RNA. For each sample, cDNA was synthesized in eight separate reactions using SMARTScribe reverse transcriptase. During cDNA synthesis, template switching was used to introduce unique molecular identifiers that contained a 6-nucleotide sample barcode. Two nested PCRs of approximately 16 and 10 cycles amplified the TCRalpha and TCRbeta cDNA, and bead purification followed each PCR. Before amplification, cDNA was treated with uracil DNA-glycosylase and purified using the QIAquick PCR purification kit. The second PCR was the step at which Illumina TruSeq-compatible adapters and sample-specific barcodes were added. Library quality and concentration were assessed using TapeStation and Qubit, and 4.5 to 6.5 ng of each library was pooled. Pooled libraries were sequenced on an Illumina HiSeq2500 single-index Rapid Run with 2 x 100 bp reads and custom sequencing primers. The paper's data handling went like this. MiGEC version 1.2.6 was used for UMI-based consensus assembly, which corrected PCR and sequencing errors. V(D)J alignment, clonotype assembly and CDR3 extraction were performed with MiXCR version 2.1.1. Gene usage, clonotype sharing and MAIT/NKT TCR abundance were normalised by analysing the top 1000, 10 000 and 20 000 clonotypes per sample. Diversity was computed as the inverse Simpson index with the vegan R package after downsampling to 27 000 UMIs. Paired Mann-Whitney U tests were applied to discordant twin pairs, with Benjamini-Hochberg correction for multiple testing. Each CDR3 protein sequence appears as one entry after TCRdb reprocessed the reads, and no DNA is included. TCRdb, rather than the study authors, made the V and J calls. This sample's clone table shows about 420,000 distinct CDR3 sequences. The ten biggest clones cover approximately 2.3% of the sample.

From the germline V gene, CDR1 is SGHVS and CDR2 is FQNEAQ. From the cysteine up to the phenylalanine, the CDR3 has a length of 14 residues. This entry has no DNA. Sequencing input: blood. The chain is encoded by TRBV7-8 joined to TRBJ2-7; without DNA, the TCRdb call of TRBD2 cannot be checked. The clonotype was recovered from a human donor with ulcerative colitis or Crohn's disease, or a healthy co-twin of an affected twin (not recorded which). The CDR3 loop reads CASSTRGLKDEQYF.